The 21 T cell receptor beta chains reported below all come from one sample, sequenced in a study of memory CD8 T cells in hepatitis C reinfection. Profiled with immunoSEQ multiplex PCR; TCRdb holds only in-frame clones, not every one. The sample holds just over 50,000 clones, approximately 89% seen once. Indicated time point: pre-reinfection, 55 to 20 weeks before reinfection detection. Sorted cells were sequenced directly ex vivo without any in vitro expansion. The source material was naive CD8+ T cells sorted from blood. These receptors all stem from a man between 18 and 29 years old with hepatitis C virus infection.

The gene calls are TRBV5-1 and TRBJ2-1; tentatively, D is TRBD2 (6 bases). Germline lookup yields CDR1 SGHRS and CDR2 YFSETQ. Trimming removed 3 bases at V and 9 bases at J, with 16 bases between. The CDR3 contains 14 residues. CDR3 coding DNA: TGCGCCAGCAGCTCCCGTGTGGAGGGGAGTGAGCAGTTCTTC. This encodes CASSSRVEGSEQFF. Using reference TRBV5-1 and TRBJ2-1 for the parts outside the CDR3, the full variable domain is KAGVTQTPRYLIKTRGQQVTLSCSPISGHRSVSWYQQTPGQGLQFLFEYFSETQRNKGNFPGRFSGRQFSNSRSEMNVSTLELGDSALYLCASSSRVEGSEQFFGPGTRLTVL.

This chain uses TRBV30 with TRBJ1-1; tentative D call: TRBD1 (5 bases). With 0 bases removed from V and 1 base from J, the gap between germline ends came to 12 bases. The germline V gene has CDR1 GTSNPN and CDR2 SVGIG (reference sequence). This CDR3 comprises 15 residues. In DNA form, the CDR3 reads TGTGCCTGGAGTGTAGGGCAGGGTCAGAACACTGAAGCTTTCTTT. Amino acid sequence: CAWSVGQGQNTEAFF.

The gene calls are TRBV7-8 and TRBJ1-4, with 7 nucleotides matching TRBD1. This CDR3 has 16 residues. Germline CDR1 SGHVS, CDR2 FQNEAQ. J was trimmed by 4 bases and V by 1 base; bases with no gene match: 6. This chain's CDR3 is CASSLDATGFNEKLFF. In DNA form, the CDR3 reads TGTGCCAGCAGCTTAGATGCGACAGGGTTTAATGAAAAACTGTTTTTT.

The V and J genes are TRBV6-7 and TRBJ1-4; no clear D gene. TRBV6-7 belongs to the ORF category, with a function that is uncertain. This CDR3 is built from 14 residues. V was pared by 5 bases and J by 5 bases, with 12 bases between. CDR3 region: CASSQRRINEKLFF. DNA for the CDR3: TGTGCCAGCAGTCAAAGGAGGATAAATGAAAAACTGTTTTTT.

A few counts support this clone. The J gene is TRBJ1-1, the V gene TRBV5-4; D might be TRBD1 (6 bases). From germline, CDR1 is SGHNT and CDR2 YYREEE (reference sequence). The ends were cut back, 5 bases at V and 1 base at J, with 12 bases in the middle. This CDR3 has 14 residues. CDR3 sequence reads: CASRQDRRNTEAFF. DNA for the CDR3: TGTGCCAGCAGACAGGACAGAAGGAACACTGAAGCTTTCTTT.

The chain recombines TRBV27 with TRBJ2-5, with TRBD2 matching over 7 bases. Germline V lookup: CDR1 MNHEY, CDR2 SMNVEV (reference sequence). Trimming at V came to 3 bases and at J to 7 bases, leaving 8 bases not matched to a gene. The length of the CDR3 is 14 residues. This CDR3 reads CASSFKWEGGTQYF. CDR3 nucleotide sequence: TGTGCCAGCAGTTTCAAATGGGAGGGAGGGACCCAGTACTTC.

Here the CDR3 reads CASSLIPGGNTGELFF. CDR3 bases: TGTGCCAGCAGCTTGATCCCGGGGGGAAACACCGGGGAGCTGTTTTTT. The chain carries TRBV7-6 and TRBJ2-2; 7 nucleotides align to TRBD2. V lost 3 bases and J lost 2; bases outside the gene matches: 6. The V gene's germline CDR1 is SGHVS and CDR2 FNYEAQ. CDR3 length: 16 residues.

The chain uses TRBV27 and TRBJ2-2; 12 positions match TRBD2. The CDR3 has 15 amino acids. Looked up from germline, CDR1 is MNHEY and CDR2 is SMNVEV (reference sequence). J lost 6 bases, V lost 6 bases, and 5 bases had no gene match. This CDR3 is CASSPTSGSAGELFF. CDR3 nucleotide sequence: TGTGCCAGCAGCCCGACTAGCGGGAGTGCCGGGGAGCTGTTTTTT.

The chain has TRBV14 and TRBJ2-5; 10 bases are shared with TRBD1. This CDR3 is built from 13 residues. Germline loops: CDR1 SGHDN, CDR2 FVKESK. The V gene end was trimmed by 4 bases and the J gene end by 4 bases; junction bases not matched to a gene: 0. Here the CDR3 reads CASSRQGAETQYF. CDR3 DNA sequence: TGTGCCAGCAGCCGACAGGGGGCAGAGACCCAGTACTTC.

The rearrangement joins TRBV6-5 to TRBJ2-7; 8 bases match TRBD1. Germline V gene data show CDR1 as MNHEY and CDR2 as SVGAGI. The CDR3 runs to 13 residues. V gave up 10 bases and J gave up 4 bases; unmatched junction bases: 9. The CDR3 DNA is TGTGCCACCGGCCCTAACAGGGGGTACGAGCAGTACTTC. Encoded protein: CATGPNRGYEQYF.

J is TRBJ2-3 and V is TRBV11-2, with 12 bases identical to TRBD2. V lost 5 bases, J lost 13 bases, and 10 bases stayed unmatched. Germline assignment: CDR1 SGHAT and CDR2 FQNNGV. This CDR3 contains 14 residues. As DNA, the CDR3 is TGTGCCAGCAGCCTCGGGCTAGCGGGAGGGCAAAAGTATTTT. This sequence encodes CASSLGLAGGQKYF. The variable domain in full, with the rest retrieved from reference TRBV11-2 and TRBJ2-3, is EAGVAQSPRYKIIEKRQSVAFWCNPISGHATLYWYQQILGQGPKLLIQFQNNGVVDDSQLPKDRFSAERLKGVDSTLKIQPAKLEDSAVYLCASSLGLAGGQKYFGPGTRLTVL.

The chain has TRBV28 and TRBJ2-7; the D is unclear. Trimming left V 1 base short and J 7 bases short, with 11 bases between. The CDR3 spans 13 residues. Germline CDR1 and CDR2: MDHEN and SYDVKM. The CDR3 DNA follows: TGTGCCAGCAGTTTATACGACGGTATGGAGCAGTACGTC. It is translated as CASSLYDGMEQYV.

This clone was detected only once. The chain is built from TRBV11-1 and TRBJ2-7, with TRBD2 as a possible D gene (6 bases). The CDR3 length is 13 residues. The V end lost 5 bases, the J end lost 1 base, and 9 bases lay between the germline ends. CDR1 is SGHAT, CDR2 FQDESV, per germline (reference sequence). The CDR3 DNA follows: TGTGCCAGCAGCCGAGGACTATCCTACGAGCAGTACTTC. Its protein is CASSRGLSYEQYF.

This clone was seen once. V and J are TRBV18 and TRBJ1-2, with D perhaps TRBD1 (6 bases). The CDR3 covers 17 residues. Germline CDR1 reads KGHSH; CDR2 reads LQKENI. V lost 5 bases, J lost 4 bases, and 23 bases lay in between. CDR3 protein: CASSVTGTLAKGYGYTF. The CDR3 region has the DNA TGTGCCAGCTCAGTAACCGGGACATTGGCTAAGGGCTATGGCTACACCTTC.

This rearrangement joins TRBV19 to TRBJ2-7; 7 nucleotides match TRBD2. The CDR3 length is 16 residues. With V trimmed by 4 bases and J by 4 bases, 13 bases remained unmatched. CDR1 is LNHDA, CDR2 SQIVND, per germline (reference sequence). The CDR3 here is CASSKQTSPKNYEQYF. In nucleotides, the CDR3 is TGTGCCAGTAGTAAACAGACTAGCCCAAAAAATTACGAGCAGTACTTC.

This clone appeared once. This chain connects TRBV14 to TRBJ2-7; no definite D call. The V end lost 0 bases, the J end lost 7 bases, and 10 bases lay between the germline ends. CDR3 length: 13 residues. CDR1 is SGHDN, CDR2 FVKESK, per germline. For the CDR3, the DNA is TGTGCCAGCAGCCAAGAGGCAGGCTGGGAGCAGTACGTC. This gives the protein CASSQEAGWEQYV.

This chain links TRBV4-1 with TRBJ1-5; D gene ambiguous. This CDR3 has 13 amino acids. Germline assignment: CDR1 MGHRA and CDR2 YSYEKL. Trimming took off 1 base at V and 11 bases at J, with 12 bases between the two ends. The CDR3 nucleotides are TGCGCCAGCAGCCAAGTAGTCGGGGTGGCCCAGCATTTT. Protein: CASSQVVGVAQHF.

This chain joins TRBV5-5 and TRBJ2-5; 9 nucleotides agree with TRBD2. This CDR3 has 18 residues. CDR1 and CDR2 (germline): SGHKS, YYEKEE (reference sequence). With V trimmed by 2 bases and J by 5 bases, 16 bases remained unmatched. CDR3 sequence: CASSFASRPSGRRETQYF. CDR3 coding DNA: TGTGCCAGCAGCTTCGCTTCCCGACCCAGCGGGAGGAGGGAGACCCAGTACTTC.

The rearrangement uses TRBV7-3 and TRBJ1-1; 7 nucleotides align to TRBD1. J lost 2 bases, V lost 4 bases, and 7 bases had no gene match. CDR3 length: 15 amino acids. The V gene's germline CDR1 is SGHTA and CDR2 FQGTGA. The DNA of the CDR3 is TGTGCCAGCAGCTCCCAGGGGGATGGTAACACTGAAGCTTTCTTT. It codes for CASSSQGDGNTEAFF. The variable domain in full, completed from reference TRBV7-3 and TRBJ1-1, reads GAGVSQTPSNKVTEKGKYVELRCDPISGHTALYWYRQSLGQGPEFLIYFQGTGAADDSGLPNDRFFAVRPEGSVSTLKIQRTERGDSAVYLCASSSQGDGNTEAFFGQGTRLTVV.

This chain joins TRBV27 and TRBJ2-1, with TRBD2 matching 7 bases. V was clipped by 4 bases and J by 0 bases; unmatched bases: 12. The length of the CDR3 is 18 residues. From germline, CDR1 is MNHEY and CDR2 SMNVEV (reference sequence). The CDR3 loop is CASSSIPLAESSYNEQFF. The CDR3 coding sequence is TGTGCCAGCAGTTCCATCCCCCTAGCGGAAAGCTCCTACAATGAGCAGTTCTTC.

The V and J genes are TRBV13 and TRBJ1-4, with unresolved D. Germline CDR1 is PRHDT and CDR2 is FYEKMQ (reference sequence). V shed 2 bases and J shed 4 bases, with 11 bases lying between them. The CDR3 covers 15 residues. Written as DNA, the CDR3 is TGTGCCAGCAGCTTAAATGCGGATAGTAATGAAAAACTGTTTTTT. This gives the protein CASSLNADSNEKLFF.